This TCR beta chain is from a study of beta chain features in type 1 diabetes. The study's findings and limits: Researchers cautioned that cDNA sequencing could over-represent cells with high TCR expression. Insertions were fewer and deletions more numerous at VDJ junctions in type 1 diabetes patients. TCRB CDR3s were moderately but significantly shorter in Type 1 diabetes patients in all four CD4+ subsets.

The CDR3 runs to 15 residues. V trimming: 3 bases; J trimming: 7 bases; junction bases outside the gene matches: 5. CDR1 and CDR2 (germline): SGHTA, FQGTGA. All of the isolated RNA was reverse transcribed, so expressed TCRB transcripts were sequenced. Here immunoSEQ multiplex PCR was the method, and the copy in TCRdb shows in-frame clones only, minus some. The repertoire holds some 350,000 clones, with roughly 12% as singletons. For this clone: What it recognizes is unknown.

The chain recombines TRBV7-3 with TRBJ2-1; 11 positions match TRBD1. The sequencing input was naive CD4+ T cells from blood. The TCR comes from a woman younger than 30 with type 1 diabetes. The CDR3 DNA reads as TGTGCCAGCAGCTTGGGACAGGGGGAGGCGAATGAGCAGTTCTTC. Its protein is CASSLGQGEANEQFF.